This is a list of T cell receptor beta chains from one sample in a study of blood T cell dynamics during melanoma immunotherapy. Method: immunoSEQ multiplex PCR; TCRdb's copy keeps in-frame clones and lacks some. The table records 15,000 or so clones, roughly 87% of them present only once. The source was blood, collected from a patient treated with checkpoint blockade. Receptors were obtained from a human donor with melanoma. The CDR3 runs from the conserved cysteine through the conserved F or W. The D gene is left open where the match is weak.

V: TRBV5-1
J: TRBJ2-1
D: NA
CDR3: CASREALSSYNEQFF

V: TRBV19
J: TRBJ2-1
D: NA
CDR3: CASAPRYNEQFF

V: TRBV18
J: TRBJ2-1
D: NA
CDR3: CASSPRTDYNEQFF

V: TRBV19
J: TRBJ2-3
D: NA
CDR3: CASTLNWGRGNFRTDTQYF

V: TRBV18
J: TRBJ2-7
D: NA
CDR3: CASSLPGLSYEQYF

V: TRBV23-1
J: TRBJ1-5
D: TRBD1
CDR3: CASSRATGGNQPQHF

V: TRBV5-1
J: TRBJ2-1
D: TRBD1
CDR3: CASSSTPGQYNEQFF

V: TRBV11-2
J: TRBJ2-1
D: NA
CDR3: CASSLGVGAYNEQFF

V: TRBV21-1
J: TRBJ2-3
D: NA
CDR3: CASSSPGLAGALIADTQYF

V: TRBV30
J: TRBJ2-2
D: TRBD2
CDR3: CAWRPSGRANTGELFF

V: TRBV28
J: TRBJ1-5
D: TRBD1
CDR3: CASSSIQGGNQPQHF

V: TRBV4-1
J: TRBJ2-2
D: NA
CDR3: CASSQEQTGPVHGELFF

V: TRBV7-2
J: TRBJ2-5
D: TRBD2
CDR3: CASSNWEGAQYF

V: TRBV4-3
J: TRBJ2-1
D: NA
CDR3: CASSQDMGSSYNEQFF

V: TRBV15
J: TRBJ1-2
D: NA
CDR3: CATSRAQNYGYTF

V: TRBV5-5
J: TRBJ2-3
D: NA
CDR3: CASSLGSTDTQYF

V: TRBV7-2
J: TRBJ2-7
D: TRBD1
CDR3: CASSLMGQGQDF

V: TRBV4-1
J: TRBJ1-4
D: NA
CDR3: CASSLRGLTSGATNEKLFF

V: TRBV7-9
J: TRBJ2-7
D: NA
CDR3: CASSSVGVTSYEQYF

V: TRBV7-9
J: TRBJ2-7
D: TRBD2
CDR3: CASSLLADSYEQYF

V: TRBV23-1
J: TRBJ2-1
D: TRBD1
CDR3: CASSQPGTGSFNEQFF